This is a list of T cell receptor beta chains from one sample in a study of immune evolution from preneoplasia to lung adenocarcinoma. Method: immunoSEQ multiplex PCR; TCRdb's copy keeps in-frame clones and lacks some. Among thousands of clones listed, 65% to 85% were seen once. The sequencing sample was made of FFPE adjacent normal lung tissue. These receptors were obtained from a donor aged 70 or older with lung adenocarcinoma. CDR3s include the opening cysteine and the closing phenylalanine or tryptophan.

V | CDR3
TRBV5-6 | CASSPAGTRKGEQFF
TRBV5-6 | CASSSIQGSANEKLFF
TRBV15 | CATSRGTAANYGYTF
TRBV19 | CASSIWTGAQYF
TRBV5-4 | CASGGLNGGYTF
TRBV27 | CASSPTGDGYEQYF
TRBV19 | CASSIGGNEQFF
TRBV18 | CASSRGSNTEAFF
TRBV7-9 | CASSPQGAGGELFF
TRBV7-9 | CASSYSRTEAFF
TRBV19 | CASSIDSGTGGHEQYF
TRBV18 | CASSDRGNTEAFF
TRBV6-1 | CASSESVGGVYEQYF
TRBV30 | CAWKAVLGGYTF
TRBV28 | CASTREGNTEAFF
TRBV29-1 | CSVGWGYAQPQHF
TRBV14 | CASSQDPADTQYF
TRBV9 | CASSAGATDTQYF
TRBV30 | CAWRIGEKLFF
TRBV4-2 | CASGTGVTGELFF
TRBV6-5 | CASSYAGGGNQPQHF
TRBV5-1 | CASSLITGGSYGYTF
TRBV9 | CASSGTGTGQEKLFF
TRBV2 | CASSAPYEQYF
TRBV11-3 | CASSFSGSLFSEQLF